Listed below are T cell receptor beta chains from one sample, sequenced in a study of cytomegalovirus exposure and HLA in healthy donors. TCRdb's table, derived via immunoSEQ multiplex PCR, lists solely in-frame clones and lacks some. This sample carries 150,000 to 200,000 clones, roughly 80% of them seen once, and the ten largest clones take about 0.8%. Sequencing input: PBMCs. These receptors all stem from a woman younger than 35 in good health and CMV-seronegative. CDR3s include the opening cysteine and the closing phenylalanine or tryptophan. Each record gives: V gene, clone size, CDR3 protein. Expanded clones are given a class, and other clones once, few, many or no size at all.

v_call: TRBV20-1; clone_size: once; cdr3_aa: CSASWNTEAFF
v_call: TRBV27; clone_size: once; cdr3_aa: CASSWGRGTDTQYF
v_call: TRBV5-5; clone_size: once; cdr3_aa: CASSLGQDNQPQHF
v_call: TRBV2; clone_size: -; cdr3_aa: CASSDPVRADKNIQYF
v_call: TRBV5-1; clone_size: -; cdr3_aa: CASRSGSTLGEQYF
v_call: TRBV4-1; clone_size: few; cdr3_aa: CASSQTERLAKSRAGETQYF
v_call: TRBV28; clone_size: -; cdr3_aa: CASTISRRGETQYF
v_call: TRBV30; clone_size: -; cdr3_aa: CAWTGANEKLFF
v_call: TRBV6-1; clone_size: -; cdr3_aa: CASSEEGQGFSGANVLTF
v_call: TRBV30; clone_size: -; cdr3_aa: CAWSVPGGYTEAFF
v_call: TRBV6-5; clone_size: -; cdr3_aa: CASSSTGLYTGELFF
v_call: TRBV6-1; clone_size: -; cdr3_aa: CASSVGGGSYNEQFF
v_call: TRBV5-1; clone_size: -; cdr3_aa: CASSLGLAELTYEQYF
v_call: TRBV5-6; clone_size: once; cdr3_aa: CASSLDTDSGELFF
v_call: TRBV28; clone_size: -; cdr3_aa: CASSGQGQVAKNIQYF
v_call: TRBV28; clone_size: -; cdr3_aa: CASTRRGIYEQYF
v_call: TRBV27; clone_size: -; cdr3_aa: CASSPLTGGQETQYF
v_call: TRBV5-1; clone_size: -; cdr3_aa: CASSGGLASYYEQFF
v_call: TRBV6-6; clone_size: -; cdr3_aa: CASSYSGSSTEAFF
v_call: TRBV7-6; clone_size: -; cdr3_aa: CASSETGFSYEQYF
v_call: TRBV14; clone_size: -; cdr3_aa: CASSQWTGAGTEAFF
v_call: TRBV15; clone_size: -; cdr3_aa: CATSRAQGGYGYTF
v_call: TRBV21-1; clone_size: few; cdr3_aa: CASSKLFETGGSHEQFF
v_call: TRBV27; clone_size: -; cdr3_aa: CASSQDWAGVWNTGELFF
v_call: TRBV9; clone_size: -; cdr3_aa: CASSVGLTNEKLFF
v_call: TRBV7-9; clone_size: few; cdr3_aa: CASSFVVGGGKETQYF
v_call: TRBV11-2; clone_size: -; cdr3_aa: CASRRGTSMVGVPYEQYF
v_call: TRBV7-2; clone_size: -; cdr3_aa: CASSLGSTSGSSDTQYF
v_call: TRBV11-3; clone_size: few; cdr3_aa: CASSFGTAQETQYF